One and the same sample provided the 8 T cell receptor beta chains below, sequenced in a study of cytomegalovirus exposure and HLA in healthy donors (dated by TCRdb to between 2016 and 2019). The library came from the immunoSEQ multiplex PCR assay. For the multiplex PCR, a mixture combining 60 forward primers for TCR Vbeta segments and 13 reverse primers for TCR Jbeta segments was used. The table was pulled from immuneACCESS by TCRdb, which kept in-frame rearrangements only. Such tables lose some clones; where checked, under half of the loss comes from unresolved V genes, and the rest has no known cause. Here the sample has 100,000 to 120,000 clones; over 65% occur a single time. Jointly, the top ten make up approximately 5% of the sample. The source material was PBMCs. The receptors originated from a woman in her twenties or thirties in good health and CMV-seropositive.

The DNA of the CDR3 is TGTGCCAGTAGGAGCCGGCCCAGGCAGACAGGTGGCAATGGCTACACCTTC. This encodes CASRSRPRQTGGNGYTF. V usage is TRBV19 and J usage is TRBJ1-2; possibly TRBD1 for D (6 bases). The ends were cut back, 6 bases at V and 6 bases at J, with 26 bases in the middle. The CDR3 runs to 17 residues. Germline CDR1 is LNHDA and CDR2 is SQIVND (reference sequence).

The chain joins TRBV4-2 to TRBJ2-7; 10 bases line up with TRBD1. Trimming removed 1 base from V and 10 bases from J; junction bases left unmatched: 22. Per the germline V gene, CDR1 is LGHNA and CDR2 is YNFKEQ. The CDR3 covers 19 residues. The CDR3: CASSQGEGQGGPGPIGQYF. The CDR3 coding sequence is TGTGCCAGCAGCCAAGGGGAAGGACAGGGGGGCCCCGGACCGATTGGACAGTACTTC.

This clone has just a few counts. Other DNA sequences from this sample encode an identical CDR3 as well. The chain combines TRBV11-3 with TRBJ1-4, with 8 bases aligning to TRBD1. The CDR3 totals 15 residues. After removal of 5 bases from V and 6 bases from J, the junction contained 8 bases not matched to a gene. The germline gives CDR1 SGHNT, CDR2 YENEEA. CDR3 coding DNA: TGTGCCAGCAGCCCACCAGACAGGGGAGATGAAAAACTGTTTTTT. Amino acid sequence: CASSPPDRGDEKLFF.

The V call is TRBV12-5, the J call TRBJ2-5; 9 nucleotides match TRBD2. The CDR3 covers 14 residues. Germline V gene lookup returns CDR1 LGHNT and CDR2 FRNRAP. J lost 0 bases, V lost 10 bases, and 6 bases had no gene match. The CDR3 sequence is CATEERGDQETQYF. CDR3 DNA: TGTGCTACGGAGGAGCGGGGGGACCAAGAGACCCAGTACTTC.

In its sample, this clone was seen a few times. The chain combines TRBV18 with TRBJ2-5; 11 bases are shared with TRBD2. Germline values: CDR1 KGHSH, CDR2 LQKENI. V trimming: 4 bases; J trimming: 3 bases; junction bases outside the gene matches: 4. CDR3 length equals 15 residues. The DNA of the CDR3 is TGTGCCAGCTCACTTATGGGACTAGCGGAAGAGACCCAGTACTTC. This codes for CASSLMGLAEETQYF.

This clone was detected only once. The chain is built from TRBV7-9 and TRBJ2-7; TRBD2 agrees at 12 bases. V was pared by 7 bases and J by 2 bases, with 6 bases of the junction left unmatched. Per the germline V gene, CDR1 is SEHNR and CDR2 is FQNEAQ (reference sequence). The CDR3 contains 15 residues. For the CDR3, the DNA is TGTGCCAGCATCCCTAGCGGGGGGGGAACCTACGAGCAGTACTTC. It specifies CASIPSGGGTYEQYF.

This sequence joins TRBV7-8 and TRBJ1-5; tentatively, D is TRBD1 (6 bases). The CDR3 runs 15 residues. Per the germline V gene, CDR1 is SGHVS and CDR2 is FQNEAQ. Deletions cut 0 bases from V and 0 bases from J, with 6 bases between. The DNA for the CDR3 is TGTGCCAGCAGCTTAGCGACAGGTAGCAATCAGCCCCAGCATTTT. Translating gives CASSLATGSNQPQHF.

The rearrangement joins TRBV18 to TRBJ1-3; unclear D gene. The CDR3 is made up of 13 amino acids. The germline V and J ends were trimmed by 0 bases and 4 bases, with 4 bases remaining between them. Germline assignment: CDR1 KGHSH and CDR2 LQKENI. The CDR3 nucleotides read TGTGCCAGCTCACCACCGTCAGGAAACACCATATATTTT. Protein product: CASSPPSGNTIYF.